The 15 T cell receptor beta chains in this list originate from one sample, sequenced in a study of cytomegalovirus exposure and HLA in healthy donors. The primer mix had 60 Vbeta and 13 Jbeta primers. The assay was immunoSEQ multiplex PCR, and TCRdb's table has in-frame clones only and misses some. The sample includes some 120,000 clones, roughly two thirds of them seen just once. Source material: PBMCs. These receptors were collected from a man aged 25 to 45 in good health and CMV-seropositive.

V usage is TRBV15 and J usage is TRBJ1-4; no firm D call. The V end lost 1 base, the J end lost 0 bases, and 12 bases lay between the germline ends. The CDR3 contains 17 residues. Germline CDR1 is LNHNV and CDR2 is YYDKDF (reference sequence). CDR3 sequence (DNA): TGTGCCACCAGCAGAGTTCCGGGCGGGACAACTAATGAAAAACTGTTTTTT. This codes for CATSRVPGGTTNEKLFF.

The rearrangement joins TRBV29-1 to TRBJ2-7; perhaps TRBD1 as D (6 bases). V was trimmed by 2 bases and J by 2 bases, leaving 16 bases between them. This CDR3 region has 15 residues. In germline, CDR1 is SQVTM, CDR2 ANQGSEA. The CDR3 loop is CSVEFWGHHTYEQYF. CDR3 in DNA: TGCAGCGTTGAATTCTGGGGACACCATACCTACGAGCAGTACTTC.

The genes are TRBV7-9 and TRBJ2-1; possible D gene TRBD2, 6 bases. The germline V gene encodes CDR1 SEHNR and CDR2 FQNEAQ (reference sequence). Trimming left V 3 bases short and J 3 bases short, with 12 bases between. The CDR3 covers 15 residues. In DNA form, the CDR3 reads TGTGCCAGCAGCTTCCGGACTACCTACTACAATGAGCAGTTCTTC. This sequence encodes CASSFRTTYYNEQFF.

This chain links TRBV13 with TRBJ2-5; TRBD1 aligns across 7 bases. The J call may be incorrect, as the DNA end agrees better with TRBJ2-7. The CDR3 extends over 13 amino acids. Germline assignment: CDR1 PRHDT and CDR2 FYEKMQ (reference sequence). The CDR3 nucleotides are TGTGCCAGCAGCCCCAGGACAGGCCACGAGCAGTACTTC. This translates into CASSPRTGHEQYF.

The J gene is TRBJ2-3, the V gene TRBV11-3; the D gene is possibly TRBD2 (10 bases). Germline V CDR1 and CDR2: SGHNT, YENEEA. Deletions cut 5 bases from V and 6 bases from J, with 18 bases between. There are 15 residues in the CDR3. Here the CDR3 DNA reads TGTGCCAGCAGCAGGGGACAGGGACTAGCGGATACGCAGTATTTT. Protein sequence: CASSRGQGLADTQYF.

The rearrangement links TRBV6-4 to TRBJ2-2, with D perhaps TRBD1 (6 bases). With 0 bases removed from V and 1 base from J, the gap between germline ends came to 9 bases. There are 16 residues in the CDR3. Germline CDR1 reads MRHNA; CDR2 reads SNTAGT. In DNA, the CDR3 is TGTGCCAGCAGTGACTCGACGACAGGGAACACCGGGGAGCTGTTTTTT. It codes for CASSDSTTGNTGELFF.

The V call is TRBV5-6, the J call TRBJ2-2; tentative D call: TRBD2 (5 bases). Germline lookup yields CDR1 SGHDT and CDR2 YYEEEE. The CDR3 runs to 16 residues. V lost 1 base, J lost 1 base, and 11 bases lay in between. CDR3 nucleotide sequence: TGTGCCAGCAGCTTGATATCAGCGGTGAACACCGGGGAGCTGTTTTTT. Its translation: CASSLISAVNTGELFF.

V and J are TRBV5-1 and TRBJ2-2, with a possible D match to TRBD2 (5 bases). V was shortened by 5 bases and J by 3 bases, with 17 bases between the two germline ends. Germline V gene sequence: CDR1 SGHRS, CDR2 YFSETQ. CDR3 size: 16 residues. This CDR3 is CASSSRGRGDTGELFF. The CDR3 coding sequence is TGCGCCAGCAGTTCTCGCGGCCGGGGAGACACCGGGGAGCTGTTTTTT.

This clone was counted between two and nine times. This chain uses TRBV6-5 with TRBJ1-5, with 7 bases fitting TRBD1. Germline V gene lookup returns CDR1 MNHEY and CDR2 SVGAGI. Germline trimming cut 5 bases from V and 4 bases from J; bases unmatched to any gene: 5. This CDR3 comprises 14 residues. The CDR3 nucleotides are TGTGCCAGCAGTCTAGGGACAGAGAATCAGCCCCAGCATTTT. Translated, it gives CASSLGTENQPQHF.

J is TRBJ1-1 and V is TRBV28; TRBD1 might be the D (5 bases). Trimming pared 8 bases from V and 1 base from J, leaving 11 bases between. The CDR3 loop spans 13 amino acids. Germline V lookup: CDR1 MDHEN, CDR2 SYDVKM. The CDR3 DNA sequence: TGTGCCAGCGGTGGAGGGGAGAACACTGAAGCTTTCTTT. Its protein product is CASGGGENTEAFF.

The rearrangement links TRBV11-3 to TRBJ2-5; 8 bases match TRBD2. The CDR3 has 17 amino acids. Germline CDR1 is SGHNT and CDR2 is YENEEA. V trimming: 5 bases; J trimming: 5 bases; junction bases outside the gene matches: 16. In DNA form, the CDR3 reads TGTGCCAGCAGCCGACGGAGTAGCGGGACCGTTGGGGAGACCCAGTACTTC. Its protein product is CASSRRSSGTVGETQYF.

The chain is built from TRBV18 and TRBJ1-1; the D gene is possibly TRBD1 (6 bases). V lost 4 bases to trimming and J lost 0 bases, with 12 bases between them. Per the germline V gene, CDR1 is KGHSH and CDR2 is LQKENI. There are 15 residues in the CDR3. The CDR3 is CASSQGQIMNTEAFF. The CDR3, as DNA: TGTGCCAGCTCACAGGGACAAATCATGAACACTGAAGCTTTCTTT.

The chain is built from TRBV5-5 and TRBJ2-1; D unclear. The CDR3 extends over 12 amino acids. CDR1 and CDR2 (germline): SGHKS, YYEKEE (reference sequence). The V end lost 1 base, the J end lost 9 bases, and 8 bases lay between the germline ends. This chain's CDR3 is CASSLRPGEQFF. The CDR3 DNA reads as TGTGCCAGCAGCTTGAGGCCAGGTGAGCAGTTCTTC.

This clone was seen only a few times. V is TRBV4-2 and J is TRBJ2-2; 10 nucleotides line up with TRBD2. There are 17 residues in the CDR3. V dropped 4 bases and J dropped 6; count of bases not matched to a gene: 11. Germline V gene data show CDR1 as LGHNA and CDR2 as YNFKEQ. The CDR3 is CASSRGDGLAVPGELFF. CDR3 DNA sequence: TGTGCCAGCAGCCGAGGGGACGGACTAGCGGTCCCCGGGGAGCTGTTTTTT.

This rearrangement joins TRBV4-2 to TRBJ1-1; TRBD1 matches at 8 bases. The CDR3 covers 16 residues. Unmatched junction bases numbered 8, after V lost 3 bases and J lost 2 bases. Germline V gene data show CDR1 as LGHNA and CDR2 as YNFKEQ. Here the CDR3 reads CASSHRTGLLNTEAFF. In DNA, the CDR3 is TGTGCCAGCAGCCACCGGACAGGGTTGCTTAACACTGAAGCTTTCTTT.